The clone carrying this TCR beta chain was detected ten times or more. The source of the sample is a study of spatial heterogeneity in lung cancer. Study-level information: Alpha-chain detections were consistently fewer than beta-chain detections among the sequences. The average count in raw reads for each unique TCR and UMI combination exceeded nine appearances.

The CDR3 covers 16 residues. V shed 6 bases and J shed 7 bases, with 24 bases lying between them. The V gene's germline CDR1 is SGDLS and CDR2 YYNGEE. One entry per CDR3 protein results from TCRdb running MiXCR on the 5' RACE reads. The sample records fewer than 30,000 distinct CDR3 sequences, over 7.5% being singletons. This sample's time point: blood at routine non-recurrence follow-up after resection. From tumor, nontumor lung or frozen PBMC, whole RNA was taken unsorted for sequencing. The chain links TRBV9 to TRBJ2-3, with D perhaps TRBD2 (5 bases). The material was PBMCs, obtained at follow-up. This sequence was found in a male donor with early-stage non-small cell lung cancer. The CDR3 DNA follows: TGTGCCAGCATATCCCTACATAAGCGGACGCTTTATACGCAGTATTTT. Translating it yields CASISLHKRTLYTQYF.